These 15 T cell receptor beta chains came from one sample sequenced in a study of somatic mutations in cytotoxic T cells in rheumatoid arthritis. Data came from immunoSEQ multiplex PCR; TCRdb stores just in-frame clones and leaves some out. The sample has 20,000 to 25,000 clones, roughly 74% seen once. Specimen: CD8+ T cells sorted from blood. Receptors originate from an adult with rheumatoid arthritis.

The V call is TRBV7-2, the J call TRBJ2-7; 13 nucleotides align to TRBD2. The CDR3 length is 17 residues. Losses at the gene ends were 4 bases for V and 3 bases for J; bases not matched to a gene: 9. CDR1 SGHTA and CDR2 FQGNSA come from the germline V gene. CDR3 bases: TGTGCCAGCAGCTCCCCGGGACTAGCGGGAACTAACTACGAGCAGTACTTC. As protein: CASSSPGLAGTNYEQYF.

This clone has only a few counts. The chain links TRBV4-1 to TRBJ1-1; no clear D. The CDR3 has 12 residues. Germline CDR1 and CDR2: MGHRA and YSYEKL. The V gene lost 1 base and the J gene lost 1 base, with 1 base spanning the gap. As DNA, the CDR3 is TGCGCCAGCAGCCAAGGGAACACTGAAGCTTTCTTT. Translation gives CASSQGNTEAFF.

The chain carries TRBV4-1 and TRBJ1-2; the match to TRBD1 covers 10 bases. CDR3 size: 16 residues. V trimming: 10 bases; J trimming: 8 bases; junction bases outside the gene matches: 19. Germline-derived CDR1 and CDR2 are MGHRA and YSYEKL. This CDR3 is CATTEFPGQGVGGYTF. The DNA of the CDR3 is TGCGCCACCACAGAGTTTCCAGGACAGGGGGTAGGCGGCTACACCTTC.

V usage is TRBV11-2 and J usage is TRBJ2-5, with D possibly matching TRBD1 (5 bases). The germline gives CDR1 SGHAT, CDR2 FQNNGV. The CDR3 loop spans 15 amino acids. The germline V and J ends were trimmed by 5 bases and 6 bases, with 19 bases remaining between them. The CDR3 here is CASSPRAGLVKTQYF. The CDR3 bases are TGTGCCAGCAGCCCCAGGGCAGGGCTTGTGAAGACCCAGTACTTC.

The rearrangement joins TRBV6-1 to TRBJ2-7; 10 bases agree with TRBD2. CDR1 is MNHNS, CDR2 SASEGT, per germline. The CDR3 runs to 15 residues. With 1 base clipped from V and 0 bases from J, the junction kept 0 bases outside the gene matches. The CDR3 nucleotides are TGTGCCAGCAGTGAAGGACTAGCGGGCTCCTACGAGCAGTACTTC. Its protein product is CASSEGLAGSYEQYF.

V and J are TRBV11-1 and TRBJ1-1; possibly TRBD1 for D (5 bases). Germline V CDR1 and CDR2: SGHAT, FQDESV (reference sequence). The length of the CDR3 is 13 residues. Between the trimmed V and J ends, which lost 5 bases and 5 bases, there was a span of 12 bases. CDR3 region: CASSPGTATEAFF. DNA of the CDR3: TGTGCCAGCAGCCCTGGGACCGCGACTGAAGCTTTCTTT.

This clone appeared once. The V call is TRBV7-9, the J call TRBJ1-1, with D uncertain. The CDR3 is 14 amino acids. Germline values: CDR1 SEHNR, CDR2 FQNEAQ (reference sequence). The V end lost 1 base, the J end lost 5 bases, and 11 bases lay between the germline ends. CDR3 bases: TGTGCCAGCAGCTTAGGGGGTGCGGGGACTGAAGCTTTCTTT. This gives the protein CASSLGGAGTEAFF. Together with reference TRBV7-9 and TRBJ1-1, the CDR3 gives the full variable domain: DTGVSQNPRHKITKRGQNVTFRCDPISEHNRLYWYRQTLGQGPEFLTYFQNEAQLEKSRLLSDRFSAERPKGSFSTLEIQRTEQGDSAMYLCASSLGGAGTEAFFGQGTRLTVV.

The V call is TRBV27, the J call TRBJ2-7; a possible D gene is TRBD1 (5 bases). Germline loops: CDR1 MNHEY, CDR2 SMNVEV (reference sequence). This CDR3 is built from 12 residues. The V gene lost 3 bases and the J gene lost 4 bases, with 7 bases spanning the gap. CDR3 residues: CASSFSGYEQYF. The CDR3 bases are TGTGCCAGCAGTTTTTCAGGGTACGAGCAGTACTTC.

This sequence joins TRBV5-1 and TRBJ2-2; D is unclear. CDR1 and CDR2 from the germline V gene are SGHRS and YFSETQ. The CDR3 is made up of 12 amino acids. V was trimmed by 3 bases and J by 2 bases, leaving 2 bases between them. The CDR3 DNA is TGCGCCAGCAGCTACAACACCGGGGAGCTGTTTTTT. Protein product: CASSYNTGELFF.

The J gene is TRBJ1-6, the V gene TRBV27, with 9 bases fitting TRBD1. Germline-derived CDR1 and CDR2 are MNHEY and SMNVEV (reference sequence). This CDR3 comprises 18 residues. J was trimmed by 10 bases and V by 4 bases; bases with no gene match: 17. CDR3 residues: CASSSSRDRVARGSPLHF. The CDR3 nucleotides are TGTGCCAGCAGTTCGTCCCGGGACAGGGTGGCCAGGGGGTCACCCCTCCACTTT.

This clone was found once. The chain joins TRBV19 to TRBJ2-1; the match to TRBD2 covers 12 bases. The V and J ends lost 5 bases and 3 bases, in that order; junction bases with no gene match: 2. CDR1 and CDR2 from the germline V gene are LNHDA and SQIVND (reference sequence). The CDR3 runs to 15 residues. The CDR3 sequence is CASSATSGSYNEQFF. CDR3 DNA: TGTGCCAGTAGTGCGACTAGCGGGAGCTACAATGAGCAGTTCTTC.

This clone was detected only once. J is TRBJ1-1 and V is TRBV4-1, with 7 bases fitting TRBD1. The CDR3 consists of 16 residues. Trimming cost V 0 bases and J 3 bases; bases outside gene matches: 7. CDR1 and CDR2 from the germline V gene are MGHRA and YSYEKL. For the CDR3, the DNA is TGCGCCAGCAGCCAAGAACCCGGGACAGTGGACACTGAAGCTTTCTTT. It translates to CASSQEPGTVDTEAFF.

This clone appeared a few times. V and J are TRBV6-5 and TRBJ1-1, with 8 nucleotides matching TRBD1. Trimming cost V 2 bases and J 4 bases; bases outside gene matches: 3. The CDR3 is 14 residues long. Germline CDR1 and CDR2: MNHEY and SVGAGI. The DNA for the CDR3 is TGTGCCAGCAGTTACGGGACAGGAACCACTGAAGCTTTCTTT. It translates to CASSYGTGTTEAFF.

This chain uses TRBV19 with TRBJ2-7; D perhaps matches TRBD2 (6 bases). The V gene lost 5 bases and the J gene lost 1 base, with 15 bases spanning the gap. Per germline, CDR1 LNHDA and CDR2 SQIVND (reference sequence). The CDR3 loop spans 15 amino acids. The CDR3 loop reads CASSVGRQLSYEQYF. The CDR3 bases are TGTGCCAGTAGTGTCGGGAGACAGCTTTCCTACGAGCAGTACTTC.

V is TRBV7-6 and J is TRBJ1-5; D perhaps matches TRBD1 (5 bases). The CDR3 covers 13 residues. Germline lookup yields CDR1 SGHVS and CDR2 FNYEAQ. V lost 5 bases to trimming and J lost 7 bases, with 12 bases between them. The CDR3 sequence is CASSQGRGQPQHF. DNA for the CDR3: TGTGCCAGCAGCCAAGGTCGGGGCCAGCCCCAGCATTTT.